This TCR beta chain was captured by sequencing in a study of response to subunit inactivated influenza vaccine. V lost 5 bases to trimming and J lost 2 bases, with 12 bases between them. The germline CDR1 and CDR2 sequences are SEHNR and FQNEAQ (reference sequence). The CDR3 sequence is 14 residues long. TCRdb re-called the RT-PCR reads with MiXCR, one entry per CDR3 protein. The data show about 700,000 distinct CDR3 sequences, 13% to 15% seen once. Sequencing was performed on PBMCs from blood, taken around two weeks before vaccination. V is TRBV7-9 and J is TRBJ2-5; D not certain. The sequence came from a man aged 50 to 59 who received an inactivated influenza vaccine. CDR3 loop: CASSPKLNQETQYF. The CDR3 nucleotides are TGTGCCAGCAGCCCAAAACTGAATCAAGAGACCCAGTACTTC.